The 9 T cell receptor beta chains below all came from one sample that was sequenced in a study of PD-L1 blockade in urothelial cancer. Data came from immunoSEQ multiplex PCR; TCRdb stores just in-frame clones and leaves some out. The sample includes around 100,000 clones, about 85% of them seen just once. Specimen: PBMCs, collected around atezolizumab (anti-PD-L1) treatment. The receptors come from a man aged 45 to 65 with urothelial cancer.

There are a few counts of this clone. The chain joins TRBV7-9 to TRBJ1-4; D uncertain. This CDR3 contains 16 residues. Germline lookup yields CDR1 SEHNR and CDR2 FQNEAQ (reference sequence). Trimming took off 6 bases at V and 8 bases at J, with 22 bases between the two ends. CDR3 protein: CASSPPGVAGGEKLFF. CDR3 in DNA: TGTGCCAGCAGTCCACCCGGGGTGGCAGGAGGGGAAAAACTGTTTTTT.

This clone has a handful of counts. This chain connects TRBV30 to TRBJ1-5; D may be TRBD1 (6 bases). CDR1 is GTSNPN, CDR2 SVGIG, per germline (reference sequence). The CDR3 is made up of 13 amino acids. V lost 0 bases and J lost 4, with 7 bases in between. Here the CDR3 DNA reads TGTGCCTGGAGTGTAGGACAGAATCAGCCCCAGCATTTT. Its translation: CAWSVGQNQPQHF. The entire variable domain, with the rest obtained from reference TRBV30 and TRBJ1-5, is as follows: SQTIHQWPATLVQPVGSPLSLECTVEGTSNPNLYWYRQAAGRGLQLLFYSVGIGQISSEVPQNLSASRPQDRQFILSSKKLLLSDSGFYLCAWSVGQNQPQHFGDGTRLSIL.

This clone was detected once. This chain uses TRBV27 with TRBJ1-3, with D possibly being TRBD1 (6 bases). The CDR3 is made up of 15 amino acids. V was shortened by 2 bases and J by 2 bases, with 10 bases between the two germline ends. Per the germline V gene, CDR1 is MNHEY and CDR2 is SMNVEV (reference sequence). In nucleotides, the CDR3 is TGTGCCAGCAGTTTACGACAGGCCCCTGGAAACACCATATATTTT. It codes for CASSLRQAPGNTIYF.

The chain recombines TRBV5-4 with TRBJ1-4; D is unresolved. The germline gives CDR1 SGHNT, CDR2 YYREEE (reference sequence). V lost 0 bases and J lost 4, with 7 bases in between. The CDR3 contains 14 residues. The CDR3 here is CASSLGQINEKLFF. The CDR3 coding sequence is TGTGCCAGCAGCTTGGGGCAGATTAATGAAAAACTGTTTTTT.

The chain uses TRBV18 and TRBJ2-1, with TRBD1 matching 7 bases. After removal of 5 bases from V and 4 bases from J, the junction contained 5 bases not matched to a gene. The CDR3 length is 14 residues. Germline V gives CDR1 KGHSH, CDR2 LQKENI. The CDR3 loop reads CASSGDRDYNEQFF. The DNA of the CDR3 is TGTGCCAGCTCAGGCGACAGGGATTACAATGAGCAGTTCTTC.

This rearrangement joins TRBV7-9 to TRBJ1-3; 7 bases line up with TRBD1. Germline trimming cut 4 bases from V and 2 bases from J; bases unmatched to any gene: 5. The length of the CDR3 is 15 residues. Looked up from germline, CDR1 is SEHNR and CDR2 is FQNEAQ (reference sequence). CDR3 protein: CASSSATGAGNTIYF. CDR3 DNA: TGTGCCAGCAGCTCCGCAACAGGGGCTGGAAACACCATATATTTT. The full variable domain, rest sourced from reference TRBV7-9 and TRBJ1-3, is DTGVSQNPRHKITKRGQNVTFRCDPISEHNRLYWYRQTLGQGPEFLTYFQNEAQLEKSRLLSDRFSAERPKGSFSTLEIQRTEQGDSAMYLCASSSATGAGNTIYFGEGSWLTVV.

V usage is TRBV18 and J usage is TRBJ2-2, with D possibly being TRBD2 (5 bases). The V end lost 10 bases, the J end lost 1 base, and 10 bases lay between the germline ends. CDR3 length equals 13 residues. Germline assignment: CDR1 KGHSH and CDR2 LQKENI. The CDR3 DNA is TGTGCCACCGTAGCGAGGAACACCGGGGAGCTGTTTTTT. Encoded protein: CATVARNTGELFF.

This chain links TRBV29-1 with TRBJ1-1; 8 positions match TRBD1. V shed 7 bases and J 5 bases; nucleotides not matched to a gene: 12. The germline gives CDR1 SQVTM, CDR2 ANQGSEA. The CDR3 runs to 14 residues. The CDR3 here is CSAKTGVGTTEAFF. For the CDR3, the DNA is TGCAGCGCAAAGACAGGGGTGGGGACGACTGAAGCTTTCTTT.

The chain has TRBV28 and TRBJ1-1; the match to TRBD1 covers 8 bases. CDR3 length equals 18 residues. Trimming cost V 6 bases and J 2 bases; bases outside gene matches: 17. Looked up from germline, CDR1 is MDHEN and CDR2 is SYDVKM. CDR3 DNA: TGTGCCAGCAGGACAGGGGCCTTTACCACATCACGCAACACTGAAGCTTTCTTT. Translation: CASRTGAFTTSRNTEAFF. Full variable domain (rest looked up from reference TRBV28 and TRBJ1-1): DVKVTQSSRYLVKRTGEKVFLECVQDMDHENMFWYRQDPGLGLRLIYFSYDVKMKEKGDIPEGYSVSREKKERFSLILESASTNQTSMYLCASRTGAFTTSRNTEAFFGQGTRLTVV.